These T cell receptor beta chains were read from a single sample in a study of blood T cell repertoires in COVID-19. Profiling relied on immunoSEQ multiplex PCR, and the TCRdb table lists in-frame clones only, not all of them. The sample lists about 210,000 clones, around 82% seen once, with around 13% in the top ten. The sequenced sample consisted of peripheral blood. The receptor set was obtained from a human donor in a cohort sampled during active COVID-19. The CDR3 runs from the conserved cysteine through the conserved F or W. Fields, in order: CDR3 DNA, CDR3 protein, D gene, V gene, J gene, clone size. A D gene is named only where the DNA matches it firmly. Rows may omit the clone size; those that give it use once, few, many or a size class.

DNA: TGTGCCATCAGTGATAGTTACACCATATATTTT
CDR3: CAISDSYTIYF
D: NA
V: TRBV10-3
J: TRBJ1-3
size: once

DNA: TGTGCCAGCAGTCCTGCGGGACCGCAACTTCTCAAGGACACTGAAGCTTTCTTT
CDR3: CASSPAGPQLLKDTEAFF
D: NA
V: TRBV28
J: TRBJ1-1
size: NA

DNA: TGTGCCAGCAGCGCCCACGGACAGGTCAGCACAGATACGCAGTATTTT
CDR3: CASSAHGQVSTDTQYF
D: TRBD1
V: TRBV9
J: TRBJ2-3
size: NA

DNA: TGTGCCAGTAGCCGAACAGGGTCTAGATCCTATAATTCACCCCTCCACTTT
CDR3: CASSRTGSRSYNSPLHF
D: NA
V: TRBV19
J: TRBJ1-6
size: NA

DNA: TGTGCCATCAGTGCCAGAGCGAATGAAAAACTGTTTTTT
CDR3: CAISARANEKLFF
D: NA
V: TRBV10-3
J: TRBJ1-4
size: NA

DNA: TGTGCCAGCAGTTACCGAGGAGGGGCCGAGCAGTACTTC
CDR3: CASSYRGGAEQYF
D: NA
V: TRBV6-6
J: TRBJ2-7
size: few

DNA: TGCGCCAGCAGCCCCCGAGGCGGCAGTCCTAATGAAAAACTGTTTTTT
CDR3: CASSPRGGSPNEKLFF
D: NA
V: TRBV5-1
J: TRBJ1-4
size: once

DNA: TGTGCCTGGAGTGTATCCGGGACAGGGGTTACTGAAGCTTTCTTT
CDR3: CAWSVSGTGVTEAFF
D: TRBD1
V: TRBV30
J: TRBJ1-1
size: NA

DNA: TGTGCCACCATGCCCCGGGGGAGCGGAAGAACAGATACGCAGTATTTT
CDR3: CATMPRGSGRTDTQYF
D: NA
V: TRBV19
J: TRBJ2-3
size: NA

DNA: TGTGCCAGCAGTTTGGGACTCATCCTAAACTATGGCTACACCTTC
CDR3: CASSLGLILNYGYTF
D: NA
V: TRBV6-6
J: TRBJ1-2
size: NA

DNA: TGTGCCAGCAGTTTATCGCCGGCAGATACGCAGTATTTT
CDR3: CASSLSPADTQYF
D: NA
V: TRBV27
J: TRBJ2-3
size: NA